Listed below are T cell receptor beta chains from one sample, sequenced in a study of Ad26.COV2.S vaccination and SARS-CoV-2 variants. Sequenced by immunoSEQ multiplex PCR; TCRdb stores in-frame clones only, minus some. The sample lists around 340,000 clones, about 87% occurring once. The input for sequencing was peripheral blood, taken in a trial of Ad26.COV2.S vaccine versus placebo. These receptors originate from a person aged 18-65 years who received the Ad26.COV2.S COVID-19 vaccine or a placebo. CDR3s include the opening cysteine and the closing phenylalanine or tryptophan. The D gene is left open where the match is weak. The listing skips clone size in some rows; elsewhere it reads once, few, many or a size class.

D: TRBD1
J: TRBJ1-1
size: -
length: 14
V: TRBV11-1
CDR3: CASSLGQSITEAFF
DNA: TGTGCCAGCAGCCTGGGACAGAGTATCACTGAAGCTTTCTTT

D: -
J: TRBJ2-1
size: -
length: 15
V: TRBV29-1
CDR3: CSVPKRRAPYNEQFF
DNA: TGCAGCGTCCCCAAACGGAGGGCACCCTACAATGAGCAGTTCTTC

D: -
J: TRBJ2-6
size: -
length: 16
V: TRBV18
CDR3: CASSDTEASGANVLTF
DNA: TGTGCCAGCTCAGACACTGAGGCCTCTGGGGCCAACGTCCTGACTTTC

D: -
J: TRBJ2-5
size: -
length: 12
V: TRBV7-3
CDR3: CASSSQGETQYF
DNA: TGTGCCAGCAGCTCGCAGGGCGAGACCCAGTACTTC

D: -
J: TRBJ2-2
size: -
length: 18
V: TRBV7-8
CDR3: CASSLFARATANTGELFF
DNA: TGTGCCAGCAGCTTATTTGCCAGGGCAACCGCGAACACCGGGGAGCTGTTTTTT

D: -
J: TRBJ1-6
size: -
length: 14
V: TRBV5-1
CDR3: CASSLSRPNSPLHF
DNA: TGCGCCAGCAGCTTGTCACGGCCGAATTCACCCCTCCACTTT

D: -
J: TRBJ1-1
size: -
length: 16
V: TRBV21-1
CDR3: CASSKEYSQLNTEAFF
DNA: TGTGCCAGCAGCAAAGAATATAGCCAACTGAACACTGAAGCTTTCTTT

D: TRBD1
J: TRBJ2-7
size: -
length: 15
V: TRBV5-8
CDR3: CASSDRDRDSYEQYF
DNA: TGTGCCAGCAGTGACCGGGACAGGGACTCCTACGAGCAGTACTTC

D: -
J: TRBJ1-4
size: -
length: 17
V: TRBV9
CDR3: CASSVQGNHPTNEKLFF
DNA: TGTGCCAGCAGCGTACAGGGGAATCACCCAACTAATGAAAAACTGTTTTTT

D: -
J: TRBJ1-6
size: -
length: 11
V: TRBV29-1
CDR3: CSVEDRNQVHF
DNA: TGCAGCGTTGAAGATCGGAACCAGGTACACTTT

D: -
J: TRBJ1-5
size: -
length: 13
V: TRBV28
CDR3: CASKEGGSQPQHF
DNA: TGTGCCAGCAAGGAGGGGGGGAGTCAGCCCCAGCATTTT

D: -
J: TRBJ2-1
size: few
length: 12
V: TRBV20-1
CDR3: CSASGDFNEQFF
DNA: TGCAGTGCTAGTGGGGACTTCAATGAGCAGTTCTTC

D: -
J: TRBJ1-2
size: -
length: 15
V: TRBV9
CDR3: CASSVVRGGGYGYTF
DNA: TGTGCCAGCAGCGTAGTTAGGGGGGGCGGCTATGGCTACACCTTC

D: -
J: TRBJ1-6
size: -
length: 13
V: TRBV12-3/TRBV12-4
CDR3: CASSPTRNSPLHF
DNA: TGTGCCAGCAGTCCGACAAGGAACTCACCCCTCCACTTT